What follows are 17 T cell receptor beta chains derived from one specimen sequenced in a study of T cells after yellow fever vaccination. TCRdb ran MiXCR on the 5' RACE reads and lists one entry per CDR3 protein. The profile shows about 130,000 distinct CDR3 sequences, less than 8.5% of them singletons. This sample comprised CD4+ T cells sorted from PBMCs, obtained 10 days after the yellow fever booster vaccination. The receptor source for this set is a man aged 30-40 years who received the YFV17D yellow fever vaccine.

The table lists this clonotype with many counts. The rearrangement links TRBV5-6 to TRBJ2-2, with 9 positions matching TRBD2. This CDR3 is built from 18 residues. Germline V lookup: CDR1 SGHDT, CDR2 YYEEEE. Trimming took 0 bases from V and 3 from J; bases not matched to a gene: 9. This CDR3 reads CASSLVGSGREDTGELFF. CDR3 in DNA: TGTGCCAGCAGCTTGGTTGGTAGCGGGAGAGAAGACACCGGGGAGCTGTTTTTT.

There are many counts of this clonotype. The chain couples TRBV7-2 to TRBJ2-7, with D possibly being TRBD2 (6 bases). Germline V CDR1 and CDR2: SGHTA, FQGNSA. Trimming pared 5 bases from V and 6 bases from J, leaving 11 bases between. This CDR3 is built from 12 residues. The CDR3 region is CASSIGGSEQYF. The CDR3 DNA sequence: TGTGCCAGCAGCATAGGAGGGAGCGAGCAGTACTTC.

At least ten counts were recorded for this clonotype. The rearrangement uses TRBV4-3 and TRBJ2-3; TRBD2 matches 13 bases. V shed 6 bases, J shed 4 bases, and the junction held 7 bases outside the gene matches. The CDR3 length is 16 residues. In germline, CDR1 is LGHNA, CDR2 YSLEER. The CDR3 region is CASRLLGLAGADTQYF. CDR3 nucleotides: TGCGCCAGCAGACTCCTAGGACTAGCGGGAGCAGATACGCAGTATTTT.

This clonotype came up a few times. The chain is built from TRBV20-1 and TRBJ2-1, with 8 bases lining up with TRBD1. The CDR3 is made up of 13 amino acids. V lost 0 bases and J lost 11; bases outside the gene matches: 6. Looked up from germline, CDR1 is DFQATT and CDR2 is SNEGSKA (reference sequence). CDR3 amino acids: CSAREIQGDKQFF. The CDR3 nucleotides are TGCAGTGCTAGAGAAATACAGGGGGATAAGCAGTTCTTC.

The sample holds many counts of this clonotype. The chain employs TRBV20-1 and TRBJ2-1; 10 bases agree with TRBD2. The CDR3 consists of 15 residues. The ends lost 5 bases at V and 1 base at J; junction bases unmatched: 5. In germline, CDR1 is DFQATT, CDR2 SNEGSKA (reference sequence). The CDR3 reads CSAGQAGGSYNEQFF. CDR3 in DNA: TGCAGTGCTGGACAAGCGGGAGGGTCCTACAATGAGCAGTTCTTC.

This clonotype was found many times. The chain uses TRBV3-1 and TRBJ1-3; the D is unclear. The CDR3 contains 15 residues. CDR1 is LGHDT, CDR2 YNNKEL, per germline (reference sequence). The V gene lost 2 bases and the J gene lost 1 base, with 9 bases spanning the gap. This CDR3 is CASSQNLGSGNTIYF. CDR3 nucleotides: TGTGCCAGCAGCCAAAATCTAGGGTCTGGAAACACCATATATTTT.

This clonotype was recorded many times. V and J are TRBV6-1 and TRBJ2-2; 7 bases are a match to TRBD2. Trimming cost V 7 bases and J 1 base; bases outside gene matches: 3. Germline V CDR1 and CDR2: MNHNS, SASEGT. The CDR3 totals 14 residues. The CDR3: CASIGGVNTGELFF. CDR3 DNA: TGTGCCAGCATTGGGGGGGTGAACACCGGGGAGCTGTTTTTT.

At least ten counts were recorded for this clonotype. The CDR3 loop reads CASSLVGGVHEQFF. The CDR3 DNA is TGCGCCAGCAGCTTGGTGGGAGGGGTACATGAGCAGTTCTTC. The V and J genes are TRBV5-1 and TRBJ2-1, with TRBD2 matching 7 bases. This CDR3 spans 14 amino acids. Trimming cost V 0 bases and J 8 bases; bases outside gene matches: 5. Germline V gene sequence: CDR1 SGHRS, CDR2 YFSETQ.

This clonotype was counted many times. The V and J genes are TRBV12-3 or TRBV12-4 and TRBJ1-1; D remains unclear. The CDR3 is 11 residues long. With 6 bases removed from V and 8 bases from J, the gap between germline ends came to 10 bases. The CDR3 here is CASSRVSEAFF. CDR3 in DNA: TGTGCCAGCAGCCGAGTTAGCGAAGCTTTCTTT.

This clonotype was observed at least ten times. This rearrangement joins TRBV3-1 to TRBJ2-1; TRBD2 matches 14 bases. The J segment lost 10 bases and the V segment lost 1 base, leaving 3 bases of the junction unmatched. This CDR3 region has 15 residues. In germline, CDR1 is LGHDT, CDR2 YNNKEL (reference sequence). CDR3 in amino acids: CASSQGLAGGQEQFF. The DNA of the CDR3 is TGTGCCAGCAGCCAAGGACTAGCGGGAGGGCAGGAGCAGTTCTTC.

This clonotype was picked up many times. The chain joins TRBV10-2 to TRBJ1-5; TRBD1 matches at 8 bases. With V trimmed by 4 bases and J by 8 bases, 4 bases remained unmatched. The germline V gene encodes CDR1 WSHSY and CDR2 SAAADI. The CDR3 has 13 amino acids. The CDR3 DNA is TGCGCCAGCAGTGTCCAGGGGGCGGAGCCCCAGCATTTT. It specifies CASSVQGAEPQHF.

This clonotype has at least ten counts. The chain is built from TRBV23-1 and TRBJ2-3; 9 nucleotides align to TRBD1. TRBV23-1 is sorted into the ORF group, with uncertain function. The CDR3 is 16 residues long. J lost 4 bases, V lost 3 bases, and 8 bases had no gene match. The CDR3 nucleotides read TGCGCCAGCAGTCATACGGGGACAGGGTGGGCAGATACGCAGTATTTT. It translates to CASSHTGTGWADTQYF.

This clonotype appeared many times. V is TRBV11-1 and J is TRBJ2-1; D unclear. CDR1 SGHAT and CDR2 FQDESV come from the germline V gene (reference sequence). V lost 4 bases and J 11 bases, leaving 15 bases between the germline ends. The CDR3 extends over 13 amino acids. CDR3 sequence reads: CASSYPGLGKQFF. Written as DNA, the CDR3 is TGTGCCAGCAGCTACCCCGGGCTGGGGAAGCAGTTCTTC.

J is TRBJ2-7 and V is TRBV7-2; D not certain. Germline V gene lookup returns CDR1 SGHTA and CDR2 FQGNSA. V gave up 1 base and J gave up 4 bases, with 5 bases separating them. The CDR3 is made up of 12 amino acids. The CDR3 sequence: CASSLEQYEQYF. The CDR3 DNA reads TGTGCCAGCAGCTTAGAACAGTACGAGCAGTACTTC.

About this clonotype itself: A read error is possible here, since a much larger clone lies one base away. This sequence joins TRBV3-1 and TRBJ2-1, with D uncertain. The CDR3 covers 13 residues. The V gene's germline CDR1 is LGHDT and CDR2 YNNKEL (reference sequence). In nucleotides, the CDR3 is TGTGCCGGCAGCCCTCAGGCTGACAATGAGCAGTTCTTC. Translation gives CAGSPQADNEQFF.

In nucleotides, the CDR3 is TGTGCCAGCAGCTCACCCTTAACTAGCGGGAGCTCCTACAATGAGCAGTTCTTC. Translating it yields CASSSPLTSGSSYNEQFF. The rearrangement joins TRBV5-4 to TRBJ2-1, with TRBD2 identical over 11 bases. The CDR3 contains 18 residues. Germline-derived CDR1 and CDR2 are SGHNT and YYREEE (reference sequence). The V gene end was trimmed by 3 bases and the J gene end by 0 bases; junction bases not matched to a gene: 8.

This clonotype has at least ten counts. The chain links TRBV4-3 to TRBJ1-6; a possible D gene is TRBD1 (5 bases). Trimming pared 3 bases from V and 12 bases from J, leaving 21 bases between. CDR1 and CDR2 (germline): LGHNA, YSLEER. This CDR3 region has 16 residues. Here the CDR3 reads CASSQYTGTMRLPLHF. As DNA, the CDR3 is TGCGCCAGCAGCCAGTATACTGGGACGATGAGATTACCCCTCCACTTT.